The rows below give T cell receptor beta chains drawn from one sample of a study of identical twins. TCRdb ran MiXCR on the 5' RACE reads and lists one entry per CDR3 protein. This table has a few hundred thousand distinct CDR3 sequences, around 9.7% appearing once. Sequenced input: naive T cells sorted from blood. The origin of the receptors is a woman in her 50s in good health. Each CDR3 is given with its conserved first and last residue. The order of the fields is V gene, J gene, D gene, clone size, CDR3 DNA, CDR3 protein. A D gene is named only where the DNA matches it firmly. Clone size is not always given. Where it is, it says once, few, many or a class for expanded clones.

TRBV20-1	TRBJ2-7	NA	many	TGCAGTGCTACCTGGGGAGAGGTCTGGCAGTACTTC	CSATWGEVWQYF
TRBV29-1	TRBJ2-1	NA	many	TGCAGCGTTGACGGGCTAGCGTTTTACAATGAGCAGTTCTTC	CSVDGLAFYNEQFF
TRBV5-1	TRBJ2-1	TRBD2	NA	TGCGCCAGCAGCTTATTAATGACTAGCGGGAATTACAATGAGCAGTTCTTC	CASSLLMTSGNYNEQFF
TRBV29-1	TRBJ2-1	NA	many	TGCAGCGTTGTAGTCTTAGGCGGAGGCACCTACAATGAGCAGTTCTTC	CSVVVLGGGTYNEQFF
TRBV5-6	TRBJ2-2	NA	NA	TGTGCCAGCAGCCGGAGGAATTCTCGCACCGGGGAGCTGTTTTTT	CASSRRNSRTGELFF
TRBV12-3/TRBV12-4	TRBJ1-2	NA	many	TGTGCCAGCAATGACCCAAGCAGCTATGGCTACACCTTC	CASNDPSSYGYTF
TRBV7-9	TRBJ2-1	TRBD2	NA	TGTGCCAGCAGCTTAGTTAGCGGGGGCTACAATGAGCAGTTCTTC	CASSLVSGGYNEQFF
TRBV15	TRBJ1-3	NA	many	TGTGCCACCAGCAGCCCCACTGAGGGGATTCGAAGAAACACCATATATTTT	CATSSPTEGIRRNTIYF
TRBV11-2	TRBJ2-1	NA	few	TGTGCCAGCAGCTTAGAGAACGTATACAATGAGCAGTTCTTC	CASSLENVYNEQFF
TRBV5-1	TRBJ2-5	NA	few	TGCGCCAGCAGGGAGCTGGAGACCCAGTACTTC	CASRELETQYF
TRBV3-1	TRBJ2-1	NA	NA	TGTGCCAGCAGCCAAGGAATTGGCTCTGAGCAGTTCTTC	CASSQGIGSEQFF
TRBV7-9	TRBJ2-1	TRBD2	few	TGTGCCAGCAGGCCCAGACTAGCGGGTTGGTACAATGAGCAGTTCTTC	CASRPRLAGWYNEQFF
TRBV2	TRBJ2-7	NA	NA	TGTGCCAGCAGGGTTTTCGGACGCCCCCACGAGCAGTACTTC	CASRVFGRPHEQYF
TRBV5-6	TRBJ2-7	NA	NA	TGTGCCAGCAGCCCAAACCAGGGCTCCTACGAGCAGTACTTC	CASSPNQGSYEQYF
TRBV19	TRBJ2-3	NA	NA	TGTGCCACTAAGGCCGCTAGCACAGATACGCAGTATTTT	CATKAASTDTQYF
TRBV4-1	TRBJ2-6	TRBD2	few	TGCGCCAGCAGCCATAGTAGCGGGGACTCTGGGGCCAACGTCCTGACTTTC	CASSHSSGDSGANVLTF
TRBV25-1	TRBJ2-5	TRBD2	NA	TGTGCCAGCAGTGTGGGACTAGCGGGAGTCCAAGAGACCCAGTACTTC	CASSVGLAGVQETQYF
TRBV7-6	TRBJ1-5	TRBD1	few	TGTGCCAGCAGCTTAGCCCCCCAACAGGGGCTAGCTAATCAGCCCCAGCATTTT	CASSLAPQQGLANQPQHF
TRBV20-1	TRBJ1-4	NA	NA	TGCAGTGCCGAGATTTTGCAGTTCGCAACTAATGAAAAACTGTTTTTT	CSAEILQFATNEKLFF
TRBV6-5	TRBJ2-2	TRBD2	few	TGTGCCAGCAAGCCGGGACTAGCGAAAACCGGGGAGCTGTTTTTT	CASKPGLAKTGELFF
TRBV30	TRBJ2-5	NA	NA	TGTGCCTGGAGGAAGAATAGGAAAGGCACCCAAGAGACCCAGTACTTC	CAWRKNRKGTQETQYF
TRBV15	TRBJ1-4	NA	NA	TGTGCCACCAGCAGAGATTCGTGGCAGGGATTCGTAAAACTGTTTTTT	CATSRDSWQGFVKLFF
TRBV29-1	TRBJ1-3	NA	few	TGCAGCGTTGATGGGTGGTCGGGCCGGAGCTCTGGAAACACCATATATTTT	CSVDGWSGRSSGNTIYF
TRBV5-1	TRBJ2-2	NA	many	TGCGCCAGCAGCTTGGGTAGCACCGGGGAGCTGTTTTTT	CASSLGSTGELFF
TRBV29-1	TRBJ2-2	NA	many	TGCAGCGTTAGGTTCCGGGGCCCCGGGGAGCTGTTTTTT	CSVRFRGPGELFF
TRBV29-1	TRBJ1-2	TRBD1	NA	TGCAGCTCTCCCACCGGGACAGGGGACTATGGCTACACCTTC	CSSPTGTGDYGYTF
TRBV27	TRBJ2-7	NA	NA	TGTGCCAGCAGTTCAGTCAGGGTATTATCCTCCTACGAGCAGTACTTC	CASSSVRVLSSYEQYF
TRBV4-1	TRBJ2-7	TRBD2	few	TGCGCCAGCAGCCAGACTAGCGGGAGTTTATACGAGCAGTACTTC	CASSQTSGSLYEQYF
TRBV6-1	TRBJ2-7	TRBD1	few	TGTGCCAGCAGTGCCACAGGGGGCCCCCTCTACGAGCAGTACTTC	CASSATGGPLYEQYF
TRBV5-1	TRBJ2-7	NA	NA	TGCGCCAGCAGCCGTGAATCTACCTACGAGCAGTACTTC	CASSRESTYEQYF
TRBV12-3/TRBV12-4	TRBJ1-1	NA	NA	TGTGCCAGCACCCCAGGAGGACCGTACACTGAAGCTTTCTTT	CASTPGGPYTEAFF
TRBV6-5	TRBJ2-7	TRBD2	NA	TGTGCCAGCAGTTGGGGACTAGCGGGAACCTACGAGCAGTACTTC	CASSWGLAGTYEQYF
TRBV11-2	TRBJ2-7	NA	few	TGTGCCAGCAGCTCTACACCCCGCATTGAGCAGTACTTC	CASSSTPRIEQYF
TRBV9	TRBJ2-2	NA	many	TGTGCCAGCAGCGTAGAGGGCTCCGGGGAGCTGTTTTTT	CASSVEGSGELFF
TRBV20-1	TRBJ2-2	NA	few	TGCAGTGCTATTAGGAACACCGGGGAGCTGTTTTTT	CSAIRNTGELFF
TRBV5-1	TRBJ2-5	TRBD2	many	TGCGCCAGCAGCTTGGCCCTATCTAGATTGCGGGAGGCCGACGAGACCCAGTACTTC	CASSLALSRLREADETQYF
TRBV5-5	TRBJ2-2	TRBD2	few	TGTGCCAGCAGCTCGCCGGGGCTAGCGGGGGGCACCGGGGAGCTGTTTTTT	CASSSPGLAGGTGELFF
TRBV14	TRBJ1-1	NA	NA	TGTGCCAGCAGCCAAGGGTCAGGAGAAGCTTTCTTT	CASSQGSGEAFF
TRBV5-1	TRBJ1-1	NA	NA	TGCGCCAGCAGCTTGGTCTTTGCAAGACAGTCGAACACTGAAGCTTTCTTT	CASSLVFARQSNTEAFF
TRBV20-1	TRBJ2-5	NA	many	TGCAGTGCTAGAGATGGGGTGAGACAGGAGACCCAGTACTTC	CSARDGVRQETQYF
TRBV7-9	TRBJ2-3	TRBD2	many	TGTGCCAGCAGCCGAGAAAGCGGGGCTAGCACAGATACGCAGTATTTT	CASSRESGASTDTQYF
TRBV2	TRBJ2-2	NA	NA	TGTGCCACCCCCAGGGGCACCGGGGAGCTGTTTTTT	CATPRGTGELFF
TRBV11-2	TRBJ2-2	NA	many	TGTGCCAGCAGTGACGAGCGGCAGGGGAGGGGGGAGCTGTTTTTT	CASSDERQGRGELFF
TRBV20-1	TRBJ2-2	NA	many	TGCAGTGCTAGATCGGACAGGAACACCGGGGAGCTGTTTTTT	CSARSDRNTGELFF
TRBV20-1	TRBJ2-3	NA	NA	TGCAGTGCTCAAGGGGGGGGCACAGATACGCAGTATTTT	CSAQGGGTDTQYF